This T cell receptor beta chain originates from a study of tumor and adjacent non-tumor tissue in lung cancer. The template was RNA from unsorted bulk tissue. Distant lung tissue was collected more than 3 cm away from the tumor edge. This CDR3 spans 16 amino acids. The V gene lost 3 bases and the J gene lost 9 bases, with 18 bases spanning the gap. Germline CDR1 reads MNHNS; CDR2 reads SASEGT. The library came from three nested PCR rounds adapted from ARM-PCR protocols. Via MiXCR, TCRdb re-called the multiplex PCR reads, giving one row per CDR3 protein. The sample has roughly 75,000 distinct CDR3 sequences, approximately 68% seen once.

Sample: distant non-tumor lung tissue. This TCR derives from a woman between 45 and 65 years old with non-small cell lung cancer. This chain links TRBV6-1 with TRBJ1-6, with D hard to call. The CDR3 DNA reads as TGTGCCAGCAGTGAGTCGATTCAGACAACTAGTTCACCCCTCCACTTT. This translates into CASSESIQTTSSPLHF.